This TCR beta chain stems from a study of cytomegalovirus exposure and HLA in healthy donors. Regarding the study as a whole: The classifier reportedly diagnosed cytomegalovirus status with high specificity and sensitivity. Prior analysis indicated that the majority of TCR beta V segments exhibited productivity approximately 90% or approximately 30% of the time. The study listed 150 to 200 cytomegalovirus-associated TCR beta chains.

A multiplex PCR was run with 60 Vbeta primers and 13 Jbeta primers. Data came from immunoSEQ multiplex PCR; TCRdb stores just in-frame clones and leaves some out. Here the sample spans 150,000 to 200,000 clones, around 80% being singletons. The V gene's germline CDR1 is SGDLS and CDR2 YYNGEE. Unmatched junction bases numbered 2, after V lost 3 bases and J lost 8 bases. The CDR3 is 13 amino acids. Comment on this clone: What it recognizes is unknown.

This TCR came from a woman aged 40 to 49 in good health and CMV-seropositive. The gene calls are TRBV9 and TRBJ2-3, with TRBD2 identical over 11 bases. Sequencing used PBMCs. The CDR3 reads CASSALAGATQYF. CDR3 coding DNA: TGTGCCAGCAGCGCACTAGCGGGAGCTACGCAGTATTTT. Full variable domain (missing parts from reference TRBV9 and TRBJ2-3): DSGVTQTPKHLITATGQRVTLRCSPRSGDLSVYWYQQSLDQGLQFLIQYYNGEERAKGNILERFSAQQFPDLHSELNLSSLELGDSALYFCASSALAGATQYFGPGTRLTVL.